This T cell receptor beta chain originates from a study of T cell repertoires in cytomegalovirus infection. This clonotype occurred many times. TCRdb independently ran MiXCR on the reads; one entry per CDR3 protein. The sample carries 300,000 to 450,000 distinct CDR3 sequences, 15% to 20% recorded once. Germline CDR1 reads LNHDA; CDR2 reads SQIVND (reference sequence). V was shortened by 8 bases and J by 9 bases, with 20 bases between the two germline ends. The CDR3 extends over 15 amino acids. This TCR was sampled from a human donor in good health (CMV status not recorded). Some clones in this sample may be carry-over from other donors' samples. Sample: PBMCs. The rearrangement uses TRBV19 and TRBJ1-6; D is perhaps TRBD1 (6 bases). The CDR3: CASDGGTQGGSPLHF. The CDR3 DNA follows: TGTGCCAGTGATGGAGGGACTCAAGGGGGTTCACCCCTCCACTTT.